The sequence of this T cell receptor beta chain was determined in a study of blood T cell repertoires in COVID-19. Sequenced by immunoSEQ multiplex PCR; TCRdb stores in-frame clones only, minus some. The sample has about 54,000 clones; roughly 84% are singletons. Trimming cost V 3 bases and J 6 bases; bases outside gene matches: 4. Germline V gene data show CDR1 as GTSNPN and CDR2 as SVGIG (reference sequence). The CDR3 has 12 residues. Sequencing was performed on peripheral blood. V and J are TRBV30 and TRBJ2-7, with 8 bases identical to TRBD2. The sequence was obtained from a man between 45 and 60 years old with active COVID-19. CDR3 in amino acids: CAWRLGGAEQYF. The CDR3 nucleotides are TGTGCCTGGAGGCTCGGGGGGGCCGAGCAGTACTTC.